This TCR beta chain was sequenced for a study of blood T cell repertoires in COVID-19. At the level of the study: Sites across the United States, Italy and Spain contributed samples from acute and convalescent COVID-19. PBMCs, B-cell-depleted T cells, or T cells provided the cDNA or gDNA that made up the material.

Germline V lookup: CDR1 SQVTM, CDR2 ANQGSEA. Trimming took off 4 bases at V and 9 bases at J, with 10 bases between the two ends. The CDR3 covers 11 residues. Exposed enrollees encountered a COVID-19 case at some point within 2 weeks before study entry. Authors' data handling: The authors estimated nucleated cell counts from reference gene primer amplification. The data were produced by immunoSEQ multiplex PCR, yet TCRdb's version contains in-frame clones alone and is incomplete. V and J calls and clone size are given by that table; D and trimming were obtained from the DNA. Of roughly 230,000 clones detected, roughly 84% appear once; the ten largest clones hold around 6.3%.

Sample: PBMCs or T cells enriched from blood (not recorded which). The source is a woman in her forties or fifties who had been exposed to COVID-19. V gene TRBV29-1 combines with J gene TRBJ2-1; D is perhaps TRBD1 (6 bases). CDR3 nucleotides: TGCAGCGTTGGGCAGGGGTCTGAGCAGTTCTTC. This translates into CSVGQGSEQFF.